Described below is a single T cell receptor (beta chain) sequence and its context. The sample is drawn from a study of technical replicates of blood from several donors. The germline V gene has CDR1 MNHEY and CDR2 SVGAGI. Trimming stripped 0 bases from V and 4 bases from J, with 13 bases between. This CDR3 has 15 amino acids. Some clones are missing from TCRdb's copy, which holds only in-frame ones; the method was immunoSEQ multiplex PCR. The sample contains approximately 13,000 clones, roughly four fifths of which appear only once. This chain joins TRBV6-5 and TRBJ2-7, with D maybe TRBD1 (5 bases). The TCR comes from a human donor in good health. Sequencing was performed on PBMCs. CDR3 in DNA: TGTGCCAGCAGTTACTCGGGCCAGGGCTGGTACGAGCAGTACTTC. Its protein is CASSYSGQGWYEQYF.